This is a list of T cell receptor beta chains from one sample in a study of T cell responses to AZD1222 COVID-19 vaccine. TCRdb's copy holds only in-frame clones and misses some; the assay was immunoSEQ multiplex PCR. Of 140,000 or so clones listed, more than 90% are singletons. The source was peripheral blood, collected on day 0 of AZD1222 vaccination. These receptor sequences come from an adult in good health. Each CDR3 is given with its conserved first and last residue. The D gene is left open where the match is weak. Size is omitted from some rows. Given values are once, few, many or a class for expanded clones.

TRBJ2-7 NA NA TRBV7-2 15 TGTGCCAGCAGCCTGGCGGGTTGGCAGGGCTACGAGCAGTACTTC CASSLAGWQGYEQYF
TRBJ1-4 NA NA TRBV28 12 TGTGCCGTGGGCGTAGGTAATGAAAAACTGTTTTTT CAVGVGNEKLFF
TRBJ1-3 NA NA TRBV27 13 TGTGCCAGCAGTTTGGGGAGTGGAAACACCATATATTTT CASSLGSGNTIYF
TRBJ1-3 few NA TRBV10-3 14 TGTGCCATCAGTGCACAGTACTCTGGAAACACCATATATTTT CAISAQYSGNTIYF
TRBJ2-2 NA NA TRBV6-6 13 TGTGCCAGCAGTTACTATAGGACCGGGGAGCTGTTTTTT CASSYYRTGELFF
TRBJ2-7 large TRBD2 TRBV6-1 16 TGTGCCAGCAGTGAATCAGCGGGAGGAGGAAGCTACGAGCAGTACTTC CASSESAGGGSYEQYF
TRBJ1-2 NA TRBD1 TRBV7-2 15 TGTGCCAGCAGCACACAGGGGTACCTCAACTATGGCTACACCTTC CASSTQGYLNYGYTF
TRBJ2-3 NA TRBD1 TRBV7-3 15 TGTGCCAGCAGCTTCCGGACAGGGGGCACAGATACGCAGTATTTT CASSFRTGGTDTQYF
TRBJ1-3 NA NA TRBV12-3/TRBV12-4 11 TGTGCCAGCAGTATCATGAACACCATATATTTT CASSIMNTIYF
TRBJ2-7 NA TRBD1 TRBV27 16 TGTGCCAGCAGTTCCCCCCCCGGACAGGGGCACTACGAGCAGTACTTC CASSSPPGQGHYEQYF
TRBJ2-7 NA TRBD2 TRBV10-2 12 TGCGCCAGCGCGGGAGGGGCGGCGTGGCAGTACTTC CASAGGAAWQYF
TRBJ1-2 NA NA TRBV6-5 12 TGTGCCAGCAGCCGTGCAGGGTTTGGCTACACCTTC CASSRAGFGYTF
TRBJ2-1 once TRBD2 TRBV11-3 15 TGTGCCAGCAGCCCCGGGACTAGCGAGGACAATGAGCAGTTCTTC CASSPGTSEDNEQFF
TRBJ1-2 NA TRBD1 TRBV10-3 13 TGTGCCATCAGCCGGGACAGTAACTATGGCTACACCTTC CAISRDSNYGYTF
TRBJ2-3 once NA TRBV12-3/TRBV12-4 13 TGTGCCAGCAGCCCAGGGGAGGGCGATACGCAGTATTTT CASSPGEGDTQYF
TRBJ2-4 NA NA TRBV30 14 TGTGCCTGGAGTGCAACAGTAGCCAAAAACATTCAGTACTTC CAWSATVAKNIQYF
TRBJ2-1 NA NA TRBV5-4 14 TGTGCCAGCAGCCTCTCCGACAGAAGGAATGAGCAGTTCTTC CASSLSDRRNEQFF
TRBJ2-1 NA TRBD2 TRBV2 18 TGTGCCAGCAGTGAAGCGCAGTTGGGAGCGGGAGTTCTTCGTTGGCAGTTCTTC CASSEAQLGAGVLRWQFF
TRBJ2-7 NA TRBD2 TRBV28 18 TGTGCCAGCAGTTCGGGACTAGCGGCCCTCTTAAATACCTACGAGCAGTACTTC CASSSGLAALLNTYEQYF
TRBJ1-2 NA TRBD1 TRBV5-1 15 TGCGCCAGCAGCCCTGGACAGGGGGCAAGCTATGGCTACACCTTC CASSPGQGASYGYTF
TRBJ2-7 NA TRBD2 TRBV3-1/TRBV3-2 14 TGTGCCAGCAGTCAACTAGCGGGAGGCAACGAGCAGTACTTC CASSQLAGGNEQYF
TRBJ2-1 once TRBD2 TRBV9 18 TGTGCCAGCAGCGTTGGGACTAGCGGGAGTATCTCCTACAATGAGCAGTTCTTC CASSVGTSGSISYNEQFF
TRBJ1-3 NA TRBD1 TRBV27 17 TGTGCCAGCAGCCCCGGGACAGGTCTCTACTCTGGAAACACCATATATTTT CASSPGTGLYSGNTIYF
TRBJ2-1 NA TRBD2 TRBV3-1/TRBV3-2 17 TGTGCCAGCAGCCTATATTCCGGGACTAGGGGTTGGAATGAGCAGTTCTTC CASSLYSGTRGWNEQFF
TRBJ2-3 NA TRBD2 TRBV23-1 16 TGCGCCAGCAGTCAAGAGGGTCGGGAGGGCCCGGATACGCAGTATTTT CASSQEGREGPDTQYF
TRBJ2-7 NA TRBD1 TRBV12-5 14 TGTGCTAGTGGTTTGAGGGGGCCCGAGGACGAGCAGTACTTC CASGLRGPEDEQYF
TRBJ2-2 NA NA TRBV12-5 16 TGTGCTAGTGGTCCCCTGGGGAGCCCGAACACCGGGGAGCTGTTTTTT CASGPLGSPNTGELFF
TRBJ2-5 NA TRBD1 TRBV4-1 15 TGCGCCAGCAGCCAACCCAGGACAGGGAGACAGACCCAGTACTTC CASSQPRTGRQTQYF
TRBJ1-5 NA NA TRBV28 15 TGTGCCAGCAGTTTGGGAGGGGTCAGCAATCAGCCCCAGCATTTT CASSLGGVSNQPQHF
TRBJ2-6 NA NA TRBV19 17 TGTGCCAGTAGTAGCCTCCAGGGTATGTCTGGGGCCAACGTCCTGACTTTC CASSSLQGMSGANVLTF
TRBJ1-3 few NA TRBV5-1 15 TGCGCCAGCAGCCGCCAGTCAGGTACTGGAAACACCATATATTTT CASSRQSGTGNTIYF
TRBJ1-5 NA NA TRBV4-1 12 TGCGCCAGCAGCCAAGGCAATCAGCCCCAGCATTTT CASSQGNQPQHF
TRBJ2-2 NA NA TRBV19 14 TGTGCCAGTAGTATAGAAGGGGGGACCGGGGAGCTGTTTTTT CASSIEGGTGELFF
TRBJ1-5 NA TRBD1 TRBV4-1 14 TGCGCCAGCAAGTCGGGACAGGGAACCCAGCCCCAGCATTTT CASKSGQGTQPQHF
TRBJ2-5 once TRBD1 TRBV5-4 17 TGTGCCAGCAGAGGGACAGGGGGCGACCCACCGGGTGAGACCCAGTACTTC CASRGTGGDPPGETQYF
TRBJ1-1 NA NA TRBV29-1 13 TGCAGCGTAATGGACCGAAGGGGGGCTGAAGCTTTCTTT CSVMDRRGAEAFF
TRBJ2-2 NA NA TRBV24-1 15 TGTGCCACCAGTGATCCAACAACGAACACCGGGGAGCTGTTTTTT CATSDPTTNTGELFF
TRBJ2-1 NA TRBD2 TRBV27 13 TGTGCCAGCAGTTGGGACTACGTGGATGAGCAGTTCTTC CASSWDYVDEQFF
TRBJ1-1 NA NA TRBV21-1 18 TGTGCCAGCAGCAAAGATCGCAGGGGCGAGGAAGGGGACACTGAAGCTTTCTTT CASSKDRRGEEGDTEAFF
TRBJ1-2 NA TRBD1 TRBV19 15 TGTGCCAGTAGTCCAGACAGGGCTCGTCTCGATGGCTACACCTTC CASSPDRARLDGYTF
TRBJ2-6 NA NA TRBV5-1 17 TGCGCCAGCAGCTTGGGTGACAGGCGCTCTGGGGCCAACGTCCTGACTTTC CASSLGDRRSGANVLTF
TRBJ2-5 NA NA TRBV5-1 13 TGCGCCAGCAGCTTCCAAGTTCAAGAGACCCAGTACTTC CASSFQVQETQYF
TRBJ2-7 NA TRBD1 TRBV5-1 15 TGCGCCAGCAGTCCGCAGGGACAGGGCCTCTACGAGCAGTACTTC CASSPQGQGLYEQYF
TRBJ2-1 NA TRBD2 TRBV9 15 TGCGCCAGCAGCTATGAGCGGGAGGGCCACAATGAGCAGTTCTTC CASSYEREGHNEQFF
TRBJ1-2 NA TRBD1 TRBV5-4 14 TGTGCCAGCCGTGACGCGGACAGGGGTTATGGCTACACCTTC CASRDADRGYGYTF
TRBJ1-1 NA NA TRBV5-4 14 TGTGCCAGCAGCCCTCGGAGCGAGAACACTGAAGCTTTCTTT CASSPRSENTEAFF
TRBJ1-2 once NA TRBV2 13 TGTGCCAGCAGCGGGGGGGGATACTATGGCTACACCTTC CASSGGGYYGYTF
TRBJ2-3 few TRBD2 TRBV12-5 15 TGTGCTAGTGCCCTCTCAGCGGGACCCCCAGATACGCAGTATTTT CASALSAGPPDTQYF